These 27 T cell receptor beta chains originate from one sample sequenced in a study of blood T cells in healthy people across ages. A second roughly 6 to 12 cycle PCR used barcoded and J-beta primers. TCRdb re-called the 5' RACE reads with MiXCR, one entry per CDR3 protein. The sample lists 850,000 to 1,100,000 distinct CDR3 sequences, under 40% seen once, with over 10% in the top ten. The source material was blood. All receptors derive from a man between 18 and 29 years old in good health.

The chain uses TRBV5-6 and TRBJ2-1; D is unresolved. The better agreement between TRBJ2-7 and the DNA end casts doubt on the J call. The CDR3 is 15 residues long. Germline CDR1 SGHDT, CDR2 YYEEEE. For the CDR3, the DNA is TGTGCCAGCAGCTTGTTGGGTTCTGGGTACAATGAGCAGTACTTC. This sequence encodes CASSLLGSGYNEQYF.

This clonotype was detected a few times. The V gene is TRBV15, the J gene TRBJ1-1; TRBD1 agrees at 9 bases. Trimming cost V 3 bases and J 4 bases; bases outside gene matches: 9. The CDR3 is made up of 16 amino acids. The germline V gene encodes CDR1 LNHNV and CDR2 YYDKDF (reference sequence). DNA of the CDR3: TGTGCCACCAGCAGGAAAGGACAGGGGTTGGGCACTGAAGCTTTCTTT. Its translation is CATSRKGQGLGTEAFF.

This clonotype was observed a few times. The V gene is TRBV7-2, the J gene TRBJ1-2; a possible D gene is TRBD1 (6 bases). V lost 5 bases and J 6 bases, leaving 16 bases between the germline ends. The CDR3 loop spans 14 amino acids. CDR1 is SGHTA, CDR2 FQGNSA, per germline. CDR3 DNA: TGTGCCAGCAGCCTTCCAGGGGAATTGAATGGCTACACCTTC. It translates to CASSLPGELNGYTF. The entire variable domain, with the rest obtained from reference TRBV7-2 and TRBJ1-2, is as follows: GAGVSQSPSNKVTEKGKDVELRCDPISGHTALYWYRQSLGQGLEFLIYFQGNSAPDKSGLPSDRFSAERTGGSVSTLTIQRTQQEDSAVYLCASSLPGELNGYTFGSGTRLTVV.

V and J are TRBV20-1 and TRBJ1-6; D might be TRBD1 (6 bases). CDR3 size: 16 residues. V lost 5 bases, J lost 9 bases, and 23 bases lay in between. The germline CDR1 and CDR2 sequences are DFQATT and SNEGSKA (reference sequence). The CDR3 loop reads CSAYPGGQTGPSPLHF. The CDR3 region has the DNA TGCAGTGCTTACCCCGGGGGCCAAACCGGCCCTTCACCCCTCCACTTT.

The chain combines TRBV29-1 with TRBJ2-1, with D perhaps TRBD2 (5 bases). This CDR3 has 12 residues. The V end was cut by 2 bases, the J end by 6 bases, with 8 bases between. The germline V gene encodes CDR1 SQVTM and CDR2 ANQGSEA. CDR3 sequence: CSVEPGINEQFF. The CDR3 bases are TGCAGCGTTGAACCGGGAATCAATGAGCAGTTCTTC.

The chain carries TRBV6-1 and TRBJ1-5; 7 bases match TRBD1. V was clipped by 3 bases and J by 0 bases; unmatched bases: 8. Germline V CDR1 and CDR2: MNHNS, SASEGT. The CDR3 has 17 residues. The CDR3 loop is CASSESGQAYSNQPQHF. The CDR3 bases are TGTGCCAGCAGTGAGTCTGGACAGGCCTATAGCAATCAGCCCCAGCATTTT.

This clonotype appeared once. DNA of the CDR3: TGCAGTGCTGTTGGACAGGGCGATTCACCCCTCCACTTT. Protein product: CSAVGQGDSPLHF. The genes are TRBV20-1 and TRBJ1-6; 8 positions match TRBD1. The junction had 5 bases not matched to a gene; V was cut back by 5 bases and J by 8 bases. The CDR3 length is 13 residues. CDR1 is DFQATT and CDR2 is SNEGSKA in the germline V gene (reference sequence).

The CDR3 DNA reads as TGTGCCAGCCTATCCGGGGGCGGCACAGTAGAAAAACTGTTTTTT. Translation gives CASLSGGGTVEKLFF. The gene calls are TRBV2 and TRBJ1-4; D perhaps matches TRBD1 (6 bases). The CDR3 length is 15 residues. V was shortened by 8 bases and J by 8 bases, with 21 bases between the two germline ends. The germline gives CDR1 SNHLY, CDR2 FYNNEI.

A few counts support this clonotype. The rearrangement links TRBV29-1 to TRBJ1-1, with no clear D. Per the germline V gene, CDR1 is SQVTM and CDR2 is ANQGSEA. This CDR3 is 13 amino acids long. V was cut by 6 bases and J by 0 bases, with 11 bases left in between. The CDR3 DNA reads as TGCAGCGTGGCGTCAGTTATGAACACTGAAGCTTTCTTT. Translating gives CSVASVMNTEAFF.

In this sample, this clonotype turned up a few times. J is TRBJ2-1 and V is TRBV11-1; D perhaps matches TRBD1 (6 bases). Trimming cost V 3 bases and J 3 bases, with 12 bases left between them. CDR1 SGHAT and CDR2 FQDESV come from the germline V gene (reference sequence). There are 15 residues in the CDR3. The chain's CDR3 is CASSFQGYLYNEQFF. Here the CDR3 DNA reads TGTGCCAGCAGCTTCCAGGGGTACCTCTACAATGAGCAGTTCTTC.

V is TRBV29-1 and J is TRBJ1-1; no reliable D call. Trimming stripped 7 bases from V and 0 bases from J, with 9 bases between. The CDR3 runs 12 residues. The V gene's germline CDR1 is SQVTM and CDR2 ANQGSEA. CDR3 in amino acids: CSAAGLNTEAFF. DNA for the CDR3: TGCAGCGCCGCGGGCTTGAACACTGAAGCTTTCTTT.

The rearrangement uses TRBV18 and TRBJ2-3, with TRBD2 as a possible D gene (6 bases). The CDR3 spans 14 residues. Trimming shortened V by 3 bases and J by 7 bases, and 14 bases separated the two germline ends. CDR1 KGHSH and CDR2 LQKENI come from the germline V gene. CDR3 DNA: TGTGCCAGCTCACCGACGGGGGTGCGACATACGCAGTATTTT. It encodes CASSPTGVRHTQYF.

Of note for this clonotype: The junction departs from the called germline gene at one end, perhaps through a read error. The chain combines TRBV3-1 with TRBJ2-1, with 7 bases fitting TRBD2. The CDR3 is made up of 14 amino acids. Germline loops: CDR1 LGHDT, CDR2 YNNKEL (reference sequence). The CDR3 DNA is TGTGCCGGCAGCCAGCGGGGCTCCTACAATGAGCAGTTCTTC. Encoded protein: CAGSQRGSYNEQFF.

This rearrangement joins TRBV21-1 to TRBJ1-1; the table's D call of TRBD1 was not tested on the DNA. TRBV21-1 is a pseudogene segment. CDR3 size: 11 residues. CDR3 bases: TGTGCCAGGCGACAGTACACTGAAGCTTTCTTT. Encoded protein: CARRQYTEAFF.

The chain couples TRBV27 to TRBJ1-5; D is undetermined. CDR1 is MNHEY and CDR2 is SMNVEV in the germline V gene (reference sequence). The V end was cut by 1 base, the J end by 0 bases, with 13 bases between. The CDR3 covers 17 residues. In nucleotides, the CDR3 is TGTGCCAGCAGTTTATTAGGCCGGGGATTTAGCAATCAGCCCCAGCATTTT. Translation: CASSLLGRGFSNQPQHF.

As regards this clonotype: It may be a read error: a sequence one base away is much more abundant. The chain combines TRBV2 with TRBJ2-5; 8 bases agree with TRBD1. The V gene's germline CDR1 is SNHLY and CDR2 FYNNEI. There are 14 residues in the CDR3. Losses at the gene ends were 6 bases for V and 1 base for J; bases not matched to a gene: 4. DNA of the CDR3: TGTGCCAGCAGGCCTGACAGGGGCCAAGAGACCCAGTACTTC. Translating gives CASRPDRGQETQYF. Looking up the rest from reference TRBV2 and TRBJ2-5 gives the full variable domain: EPEVTQTPSHQVTQMGQEVILRCVPISNHLYFYWYRQILGQKVEFLVSFYNNEISEKSEIFDDQFSVERPDGSNFTLKIRSTKLEDSAMYFCASRPDRGQETQYFGPGTRLLVL.

This clonotype occurred once. The chain carries TRBV9 and TRBJ1-6; TRBD1 is a possible D gene (6 bases). CDR1 is SGDLS, CDR2 YYNGEE, per germline. V was trimmed by 6 bases and J by 5 bases, leaving 21 bases between them. The CDR3 is made up of 17 amino acids. In nucleotides, the CDR3 is TGTGCCAGCAACGTCGCACAGGGTAACTTAGATAATTCACCCCTCCACTTT. The encoded protein is CASNVAQGNLDNSPLHF.

This clonotype has more than one count but fewer than ten. The gene calls are TRBV10-2 and TRBJ1-2; D unclear. Germline CDR1 and CDR2: WSHSY and SAAADI. Trimming stripped 2 bases from V and 6 bases from J, with 7 bases between. The CDR3 covers 12 residues. CDR3 nucleotide sequence: TGCGCCAGCAGTGAGGCCCTCGATGGCTACACCTTC. Its protein is CASSEALDGYTF.

This clonotype was seen just once. The rearrangement uses TRBV4-1 and TRBJ1-4; the D gene is possibly TRBD1 (6 bases). Trimming stripped 0 bases from V and 6 bases from J, with 14 bases between. Looked up from germline, CDR1 is MGHRA and CDR2 is YSYEKL. The CDR3 totals 16 residues. CDR3 nucleotides: TGCGCCAGCAGCCAAGAACCGGGGGGGCGGGATGAAAAACTGTTTTTT. Encoded protein: CASSQEPGGRDEKLFF.

This clonotype has more than one count but fewer than ten. V gene TRBV5-1 combines with J gene TRBJ2-1; no definite D call. The CDR3 spans 16 residues. The germline V gene encodes CDR1 SGHRS and CDR2 YFSETQ. V lost 0 bases and J lost 2, with 12 bases in between. CDR3 in DNA: TGCGCCAGCAGCTTGGCGATGGCCCTTACCTACAATGAGCAGTTCTTC. Residues: CASSLAMALTYNEQFF.

This clonotype was found a few times. This chain links TRBV13 with TRBJ2-1, with 8 bases fitting TRBD2. The ends lost 1 base at V and 0 bases at J; junction bases unmatched: 8. CDR1 PRHDT and CDR2 FYEKMQ come from the germline V gene (reference sequence). This CDR3 contains 18 residues. The CDR3 spells CASSLERGPQPSYNEQFF. The CDR3 DNA sequence: TGTGCCAGCAGCTTAGAGCGGGGGCCTCAACCCTCCTACAATGAGCAGTTCTTC.

This clonotype was counted between two and nine times. This chain links TRBV27 with TRBJ1-6, with D unclear. Germline-derived CDR1 and CDR2 are MNHEY and SMNVEV (reference sequence). This CDR3 is 16 amino acids long. Deletions cut 3 bases from V and 7 bases from J, with 16 bases between. CDR3 protein: CASSFLTKVGNSPLHF. CDR3 nucleotides: TGTGCCAGCAGTTTTCTGACGAAGGTTGGGAATTCACCCCTCCACTTT.

The chain links TRBV7-9 to TRBJ1-4, with D perhaps matching TRBD1 (6 bases). The CDR3 is made up of 14 amino acids. From germline, CDR1 is SEHNR and CDR2 FQNEAQ (reference sequence). The germline V and J ends were trimmed by 7 bases and 3 bases, with 12 bases remaining between them. The CDR3, as DNA: TGTGCCAGCACCCATGCAGGGGCTAATGAAAAACTGTTTTTT. Amino acids: CASTHAGANEKLFF.

This chain joins TRBV6-2 or TRBV6-3 and TRBJ2-5, with 7 bases fitting TRBD2. The CDR3 length is 15 residues. The J segment lost 5 bases and the V segment lost 5 bases, leaving 11 bases of the junction unmatched. Germline V CDR1 and CDR2: MNHEY, SVGEGT. CDR3 DNA: TGTGCCAGCAGTCCCGCTCGGACTAGACGGGAGACCCAGTACTTC. Protein: CASSPARTRRETQYF.

This chain joins TRBV20-1 and TRBJ1-6, with D perhaps matching TRBD1 (6 bases). The CDR3 consists of 16 residues. Germline lookup yields CDR1 DFQATT and CDR2 SNEGSKA (reference sequence). Deletions cut 3 bases from V and 3 bases from J, with 15 bases between. In nucleotides, the CDR3 is TGCAGTGCTAGGAGGGCAGGGGCGGACTATAATTCACCCCTCCACTTT. The encoded protein is CSARRAGADYNSPLHF.

V gene TRBV5-5 combines with J gene TRBJ1-1, with unresolved D. Germline CDR1 reads SGHKS; CDR2 reads YYEKEE (reference sequence). The CDR3 has 14 residues. V lost 2 bases and J lost 3, with 11 bases in between. The CDR3 is CASSFELDYTEAFF. The CDR3, as DNA: TGTGCCAGCAGCTTCGAGTTGGATTACACTGAAGCTTTCTTT.

The V and J genes are TRBV13 and TRBJ2-7; D is perhaps TRBD1 (6 bases). The germline CDR1 and CDR2 sequences are PRHDT and FYEKMQ (reference sequence). The CDR3 has 14 amino acids. The V end was cut by 4 bases, the J end by 2 bases, with 12 bases between. The CDR3 is CASSSRTATYEQYF. For the CDR3, the DNA is TGTGCCAGCAGCTCACGGACAGCCACCTACGAGCAGTACTTC. Together with reference TRBV13 and TRBJ2-7, the CDR3 gives the full variable domain: AAGVIQSPRHLIKEKRETATLKCYPIPRHDTVYWYQQGPGQDPQFLISFYEKMQSDKGSIPDRFSAQQFSDYHSELNMSSLELGDSALYFCASSSRTATYEQYFGPGTRLTVT.